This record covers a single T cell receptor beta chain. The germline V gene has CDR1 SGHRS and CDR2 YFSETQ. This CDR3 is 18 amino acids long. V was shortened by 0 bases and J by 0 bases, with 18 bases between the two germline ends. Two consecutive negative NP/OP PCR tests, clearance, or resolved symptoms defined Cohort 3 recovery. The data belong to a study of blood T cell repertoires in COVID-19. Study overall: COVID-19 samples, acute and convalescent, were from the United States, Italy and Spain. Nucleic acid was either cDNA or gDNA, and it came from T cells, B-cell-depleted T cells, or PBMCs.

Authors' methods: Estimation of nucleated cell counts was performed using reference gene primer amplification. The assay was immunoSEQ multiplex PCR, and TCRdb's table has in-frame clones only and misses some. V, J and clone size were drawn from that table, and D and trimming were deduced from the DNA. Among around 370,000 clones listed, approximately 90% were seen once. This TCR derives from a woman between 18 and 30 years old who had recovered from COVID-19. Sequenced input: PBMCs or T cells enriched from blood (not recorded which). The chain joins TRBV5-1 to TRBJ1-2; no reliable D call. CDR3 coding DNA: TGCGCCAGCAGCTTGGAGGAGGGTCGACCCAGCCCTAACTATGGCTACACCTTC. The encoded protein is CASSLEEGRPSPNYGYTF.